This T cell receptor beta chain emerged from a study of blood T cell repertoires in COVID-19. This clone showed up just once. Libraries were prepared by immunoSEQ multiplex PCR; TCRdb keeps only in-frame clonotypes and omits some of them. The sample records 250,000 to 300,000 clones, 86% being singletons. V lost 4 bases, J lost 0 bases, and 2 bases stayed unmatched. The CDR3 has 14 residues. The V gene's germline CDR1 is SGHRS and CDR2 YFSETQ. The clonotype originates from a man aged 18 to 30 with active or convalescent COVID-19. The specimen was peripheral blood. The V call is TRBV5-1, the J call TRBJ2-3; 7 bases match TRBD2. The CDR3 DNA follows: TGCGCCAGCAGCAGCGGGACTAGCACAGATACGCAGTATTTT. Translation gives CASSSGTSTDTQYF.